This T cell receptor (beta chain) is from a study of T cell responses to AZD1222 COVID-19 vaccine. General observations from the study: Regions 160-218 and 743-854 dominated among vaccine-associated CD4 TCRs spanning spike. Spike-specific TCRs gained breadth and depth after people received two AZD1222 doses. Donors were largely white British and mainly female; clonal diversity was possibly underestimated. Nearly half of unique spike-specific TCRs reportedly avoided B.1.351 and B.1.1.7 mutated regions.

As to this clone: Its target is unknown.

Libraries were prepared by immunoSEQ multiplex PCR; TCRdb keeps only in-frame clonotypes and omits some of them. The sample lists 150,000 or so clones, around 93% occurring once. Deletions cut 4 bases from V and 4 bases from J, with 21 bases between. The length of the CDR3 is 18 residues. The clonotype originates from an adult who received the AZD1222 COVID-19 vaccine. The chain links TRBV5-3 to TRBJ2-6; D assignment may be TRBD1 or TRBD2 (6 bases each). TRBV5-3 carries the ORF label, with uncertain function. This material consisted of peripheral blood, taken 28 days after the second AZD1222 dose. In DNA form, the CDR3 reads TGTGCCAGAAGCCCTACAGGGTTTCGGGCGGGAGGGGCCAACGTCCTGACTTTC. It yields the protein CARSPTGFRAGGANVLTF.